This is a list of T cell receptor beta chains from one sample in a study of T-cell reconstitution after alpha-beta-depleted transplantation in children. MiXCR, applied by TCRdb to the PCR reads, yields one record per CDR3 protein. The table lists 350,000 to 400,000 distinct CDR3 sequences, 13% of them singletons. This specimen consisted of PBMCs, obtained from the stem cell graft. These receptors originate from a human donor who donated a stem cell graft to a child with Fanconi anemia. The CDR3 runs from the conserved cysteine through the conserved F or W. D genes are given only for firm matches. Some rows mark clone size as missing; the rest say once, few, many or name a class of expanded clone.

d_call,j_call,v_call,clone_size,cdr3_nt,cdr3_aa
TRBD1,TRBJ1-1,TRBV29-1,.,TGCAGCGCCTCCGGACAGGGGGCAAGGACTGAAGCTTTCTTT,CSASGQGARTEAFF
TRBD1,TRBJ2-5,TRBV10-3,.,TGTGCCATCAGTCCTGGACAGGGGAGAGAGACCCAGTACTTC,CAISPGQGRETQYF
.,TRBJ2-3,TRBV5-1,many,TGCGCCAGCAGCTTGGGTATCGCCGGCACAGATACGCAGTATTTT,CASSLGIAGTDTQYF
.,TRBJ1-1,TRBV30,.,TGTGCCTGGAGTGTTGACGACCCTGGGTACACTGAAGCTTTCTTT,CAWSVDDPGYTEAFF
.,TRBJ2-1,TRBV3-1,.,TGTGCCAGCAGCCAATTGAAAACTTCGGCGGCTTCTATTGAGCAGTTCTTC,CASSQLKTSAASIEQFF
.,TRBJ1-1,TRBV20-1,many,TGCAGTGCTAGGCTACCCACAGGGTTCGACACTGAAGCTTTCTTT,CSARLPTGFDTEAFF
.,TRBJ2-7,TRBV27,once,TGTGCCAGCAGCGCGGCCAGGGCCTACGAGCAGTACTTC,CASSAARAYEQYF
.,TRBJ1-1,TRBV7-2,many,TGTGCCAGCAGCTTAAATAGGGTTCAGGAAGCTTTCTTT,CASSLNRVQEAFF
.,TRBJ2-1,TRBV4-3,few,TGCGCCAGCAGCCAAGAGGGCACCGTGGGGGGCGCATCCTACAATGAGCAGTTCTTC,CASSQEGTVGGASYNEQFF
.,TRBJ1-5,TRBV11-2,few,TGTGCCAGCAGCTTAGACCTTGAACAGCCCCAGCATTTT,CASSLDLEQPQHF
TRBD1,TRBJ2-3,TRBV7-6,many,TGTGCCAGCAGCTTAAACAGGGGTGCGGATACGCAGTATTTT,CASSLNRGADTQYF
.,TRBJ2-1,TRBV9,.,TGTGCCAGCAGCGTTACCGGGCCCTCCTACAATGAGCAGTTCTTC,CASSVTGPSYNEQFF
.,TRBJ2-1,TRBV2,few,TGTGCCAGCACCACTGTAGTAGACGGTGAGCAGTTCTTC,CASTTVVDGEQFF
.,TRBJ1-1,TRBV28,.,TGTGCCAGCAGTTTATACAGTGGGGGAAGCACTGAAGCTTTCTTT,CASSLYSGGSTEAFF
.,TRBJ2-5,TRBV10-3,.,TGTGCCATCAGTGAGCCAGGAACGGGAGAGACCCAGTACTTC,CAISEPGTGETQYF
.,TRBJ2-2,TRBV4-3,.,TGCGCCAGCAGCCAATTTGGAGGGAATACCGGGGAGCTGTTTTTT,CASSQFGGNTGELFF